This TCR beta chain was found in a study of early T cells in non-severe SARS-CoV-2 infection. Study information: With bulk RNA from unsorted whole blood as input, sequencing yielded unpaired chains. Study-level results: Private and CD4 specificities were missed by VDJdb matching, skewed to anti-spike CD8.

The CDR3 runs to 13 residues. After removal of 4 bases from V and 6 bases from J, the junction contained 6 bases not matched to a gene. CDR1 and CDR2 from the germline V gene are SGHNT and YYREEE (reference sequence). Note on this clonotype: What it binds is not known. No conserved phenylalanine or tryptophan is present at the end of the CDR3, so a read error is the likely explanation.

Individual cDNA molecules were tagged with unique molecular identifiers, the study reported. TCRdb reprocessed the 5' RACE reads with MiXCR, giving one entry per CDR3 protein. The sample yields roughly 81,000 distinct CDR3 sequences, 5% to 6.5% seen once. This clonotype was obtained from an adult who was a healthcare worker with PCR-confirmed SARS-CoV-2 infection or an uninfected control (not recorded which). Sequencing input: whole blood. The chain uses TRBV5-4 and TRBJ2-7; 8 nucleotides agree with TRBD1. CDR3 loop: CASSEDRVGEQYI. CDR3 DNA sequence: TGTGCCAGCAGCGAGGACAGGGTGGGCGAGCAGTACATC.